This TCR beta chain was sequenced for a study of cytomegalovirus exposure and HLA in healthy donors. This PCR relied on a set of 60 Vbeta primers and 13 Jbeta primers. Method: immunoSEQ multiplex PCR; TCRdb's copy keeps in-frame clones and lacks some. The sample lists under 200,000 clones; roughly four fifths were seen once. Donors likely had unrecorded immune exposures despite being nominally healthy when sampled. Notes on this clone: Its target is unknown.

Study observations and caveats: The majority of CMV-associated TCR beta chains were reported as apparently HLA-restricted in a later analysis. Presence/absence analyses assumed roughly uniform sequencing depth across donors, which may not hold.

Trimming removed 3 bases from V and 8 bases from J; junction bases left unmatched: 4. There are 12 residues in the CDR3. Germline V gene sequence: CDR1 SQVTM, CDR2 ANQGSEA. The sample was PBMCs. The clonotype comes from a woman aged 18-30 years in good health and CMV-seronegative. This chain connects TRBV29-1 to TRBJ2-1; 7 bases are shared with TRBD2. Written as DNA, the CDR3 is TGCAGCGTTGAGGGGAGGGAGGATGAGCAGTTCTTC. Protein product: CSVEGREDEQFF.